This TCR beta chain was profiled in a study of beta chain features in type 1 diabetes. Study-level findings and limits: A moderate, significant TCRB CDR3 shortening appeared in type 1 diabetes across four CD4+ subsets.

Concerning this clone: What it recognizes is unknown.

What was sequenced were expressed TCRB transcripts, since all of the isolated RNA had been reverse transcribed. The assay was immunoSEQ multiplex PCR, and TCRdb's table has in-frame clones only and misses some. This table has roughly 700,000 clones, roughly 12% appearing once. The CDR3 length is 17 residues. V trimming: 5 bases; J trimming: 1 base; junction bases outside the gene matches: 13. Germline loops: CDR1 SEHNR, CDR2 FQNEAQ (reference sequence). This clonotype originated in a young man with type 1 diabetes. Sequenced material: naive CD4+ T cells from blood. The chain combines TRBV7-9 with TRBJ1-1; the match to TRBD1 covers 7 bases. The CDR3 is CASSGDSLAPANTEAFF. CDR3 nucleotides: TGTGCCAGCAGCGGGGACAGCTTGGCTCCCGCGAACACTGAAGCTTTCTTT.